The present T cell receptor beta chain was sequenced within a study of OX40 agonist ivuxolimab in advanced cancers. Overall study: Ivuxolimab, an agonist antibody against OX40 (CD134), was given to patients. Partial responses were seen in three patients, one with hepatocellular carcinoma and two with cutaneous melanoma.

With 7 bases removed from V and 6 bases from J, the gap between germline ends came to 12 bases. Germline CDR1 reads SQVTM; CDR2 reads ANQGSEA. This CDR3 comprises 11 residues. Measured with immunoSEQ multiplex PCR; TCRdb has only the in-frame clones, and not every one. The repertoire holds around 100,000 clones, with 90% as singletons. Autoimmune disease history or systemic immunosuppression was exclusionary. Samples were taken at baseline and on day 1 of cycles 4 and 7. The genes are TRBV29-1 and TRBJ1-1; tentative D call: TRBD1 (5 bases). This sequence originates from an adult with an advanced solid tumor such as melanoma, head and neck, liver or kidney cancer. Here the sequenced sample was CD4+ or CD8+ T cells sorted from blood, taken in a trial of the OX40 agonist ivuxolimab. CDR3 region: CSAEGMAEAFF. CDR3 bases: TGCAGCGCCGAGGGGATGGCTGAAGCTTTCTTT.